The entry that follows covers one TCR beta chain sequence. This clone was detected once. The antigen it recognizes is unknown. No much larger clone exists at a distance of one base, and base qualities are not known. Healthy HIV-negative adults with no recently reported acute infections or vaccinations were included as donors. Every donor was a Caucasian adult living in Nashville, Tennessee, USA. Magnetic negative selection was used to enrich CD4+ T cells, after which naive cells were positively selected on CD45RA and the negative fraction became the memory subset. Blood was obtained by leukapheresis, after which PBMCs were separated by Ficoll-Histopaque density gradient centrifugation and cryopreserved in liquid nitrogen vapor phase. Purity and quantity of every magnetically sorted T cell population were checked by analytical flow cytometry. Genomic DNA was isolated from every sorted fraction and measured by UV absorbance on a Nanodrop 2000c.

This sample is part of a study of shared clonotypes between healthy human individuals (dated by TCRdb to between 2020 and 2021). Study-level background: The cohort included a few men and two women between 18 and 49 years of age. To estimate repertoire size and how much clonotype sharing occurs between individuals, the study deeply sequenced the blood TCR repertoires of about 5 healthy adults. Between about 0.94 and 8.9 billion PBMCs per donor were obtained by leukapheresis. For each donor, CD4 naive and CD4 memory were each run on three plates, CD8 naive on two plates, and CD8 memory on one plate. To increase sequencing depth and limit assay-specific biases, TCR repertoire library preparation and sequencing were carried out by different laboratories using diverse techniques. The full study reports these points: The genetic and exposure-history diversity represented was limited by the small number of donors. Even with the large sequencing depth, rarefaction of the sorted-subset datasets indicated that sequencing was incomplete. Pairwise subsampling led to the expectation that sequencing depth would affect the degree of clonotype sharing among donors. Across several donors, approximately 4.9% of naive CD4, approximately 3.6% of naive CD8, around 2.5% of memory CD4, and over 0.35% of memory CD8 clonotypes were shared. Sampling was restricted to blood, and TCR repertoires in tissues likely differ from the TCR repertoires found in blood. Larger estimated clonotype richness was generally found for naive subsets than for memory subsets. Clonotypes shared by all four sorted-subset donors showed higher generation probabilities than non-shared clonotypes.

Using the deep immunoSEQ assay, multiplex PCR amplified TCR CDR3 regions from genomic DNA. Genomic DNA extracted from each cell subset was distributed evenly over all wells of several immunoSEQ 96-well plates, and each plate served as one replicate. Each replicate PCR for sorted subsets received approximately 220 ng genomic DNA, equal to tens of thousands of T cell genomes. Purified libraries were measured with a Qubit 3.0 fluorometer, size-checked on a Bioanalyzer 2100, and measured again with the KAPA Library Quantification kit. Every immunoSEQ 96-well plate was sequenced on a separate single-read 150-cycle Illumina NextSeq 550 flow cell. The source study handled its data this way. The immunoSEQ output contained only junctional sequences without quality scores, so filtering could not match that applied to full-length reads. To assign V/J genes and CDR3, sequences were annotated against IMGT germline references using PyIR, a Python wrapper for IgBLAST v1.9. Any read was removed if the V/J assignment was weak (E-value above 1e-6), the CDR3 was missing, or the read contained stop codons, out-of-frame junctions, or ambiguous translated residues. V3J clonotypes were defined by identical inferred V gene, J gene, and CDR3 amino acid sequence. Percentage overlap between repertoires was computed as shared unique clonotypes divided by the size of the smaller repertoire. Repertoire richness was assessed with RTK rarefaction, the Chao1 estimator, and Recon v2.1 estimates of unobserved clonotypes. OLGA was used to compute generation probabilities for all TCRbeta clonotypes that the gDNA method yielded from several donors. TCRdb's version of the immuneACCESS table is confined to in-frame rearrangements and falls short of the full clone set. An unresolved V gene accounts for under half of the shortfall where checked; the remainder is of unknown origin. The DNA was the basis for D and trimming; V, J and clone size are from that table. This sample comprises about 1.1 million clones, 70% to 85% of them detected only once. The ten largest clones represent over 0.8% of the sample.

Reading the germline V gene gives CDR1 SGHTA and CDR2 FQGNSA. The CDR3 covers 14 residues, taking in both the cysteine and the phenylalanine. The DNA shown is the 42-base CDR3, in frame from base 1. At the junction V is shortened by 4 bases and J by 2 bases, with 9 bases in between. The sequence was obtained from a man younger than 35 in good health. Some clones in this sample may be carry-over from other donors' samples. The sequence links TRBV7-2 to TRBJ1-5; the D gene cannot be resolved reliably. What was sequenced was memory CD4+ T cells from PBMCs. Per the publication, the cell subset or site label means: CD45RA-negative fraction. In nucleotides, the sequence is TGTGCCAGCAGCTCCGACTGGGGCAATCAGCCCCAGCATTTT. Translated, this is CASSSDWGNQPQHF.